These 7 T cell receptor beta chains share one sample of origin, sequenced in a study of blood T cell repertoires in COVID-19. Data came from immunoSEQ multiplex PCR; TCRdb stores just in-frame clones and leaves some out. The sample lists about 250,000 clones, 85% to 90% occurring once. The sequenced sample consisted of peripheral blood. These receptors were taken from an older man with acute or convalescent COVID-19.

The V gene is TRBV4-2, the J gene TRBJ1-2; no clear D gene. Trimming shortened V by 0 bases and J by 1 base, and 15 bases separated the two germline ends. The length of the CDR3 is 17 residues. CDR1 LGHNA and CDR2 YNFKEQ come from the germline V gene. The CDR3 region has the DNA TGTGCCAGCAGCCAAGATATCCCGGGGAGATTTAACTATGGCTACACCTTC. Its protein is CASSQDIPGRFNYGYTF.

J is TRBJ2-7 and V is TRBV4-3, with TRBD2 identical over 8 bases. This CDR3 is 15 amino acids long. V lost 0 bases to trimming and J lost 4 bases; unmatched junction nucleotides: 5. CDR1 LGHNA and CDR2 YSLEER come from the germline V gene. In DNA, the CDR3 is TGCGCCAGCAGCCAAGACGGGACTAGAAGGTACGAGCAGTACTTC. As protein: CASSQDGTRRYEQYF.

The chain uses TRBV28 and TRBJ2-5, with D perhaps matching TRBD2 (5 bases). Germline V gene sequence: CDR1 MDHEN, CDR2 SYDVKM. The CDR3 is 14 amino acids. V lost 2 bases and J 5 bases, leaving 12 bases between the germline ends. DNA for the CDR3: TGTGCCAGCAGTTTACTCGGGGTAAGGGAGACCCAGTACTTC. Amino acids: CASSLLGVRETQYF. The full variable domain, with the rest looked up from reference TRBV28 and TRBJ2-5, is DVKVTQSSRYLVKRTGEKVFLECVQDMDHENMFWYRQDPGLGLRLIYFSYDVKMKEKGDIPEGYSVSREKKERFSLILESASTNQTSMYLCASSLLGVRETQYFGPGTRLLVL.

The chain links TRBV7-6 to TRBJ1-1; no reliable D call. The V and J ends lost 5 bases and 0 bases respectively, with 19 bases between them. In germline, CDR1 is SGHVS, CDR2 FNYEAQ. The CDR3 length is 17 residues. CDR3 region: CASSLLAGTQMNTEAFF. CDR3 nucleotides: TGTGCCAGCAGCCTACTAGCCGGCACTCAAATGAACACTGAAGCTTTCTTT. The whole variable domain, filled in from reference TRBV7-6 and TRBJ1-1, reads GAGVSQSPRYKVTKRGQDVALRCDPISGHVSLYWYRQALGQGPEFLTYFNYEAQQDKSGLPNDRFSAERPEGSISTLTIQRTEQRDSAMYRCASSLLAGTQMNTEAFFGQGTRLTVV.

The chain combines TRBV28 with TRBJ1-1, with 8 bases identical to TRBD1. The CDR3 contains 20 residues. V lost 5 bases, J lost 0 bases, and 20 bases stayed unmatched. Per germline, CDR1 MDHEN and CDR2 SYDVKM. The CDR3 nucleotides read TGTGCCAGCAGTCCCCCAGGGGCCCCAGGGGGCCTGGGAATGAACACTGAAGCTTTCTTT. It yields the protein CASSPPGAPGGLGMNTEAFF.

V gene TRBV7-9 combines with J gene TRBJ1-3; D possibly corresponds to TRBD1 (6 bases). V lost 2 bases and J lost 1, with 12 bases in between. Germline V gene data show CDR1 as SEHNR and CDR2 as FQNEAQ (reference sequence). CDR3 length equals 16 residues. This chain's CDR3 is CASSLQGMSSGNTIYF. As DNA, the CDR3 is TGTGCCAGCAGCTTACAGGGGATGAGTTCTGGAAACACCATATATTTT.

This clone showed up just once. This rearrangement joins TRBV4-1 to TRBJ2-5; D remains ambiguous. This CDR3 region has 13 residues. Germline loops: CDR1 MGHRA, CDR2 YSYEKL. V lost 2 bases and J lost 2, with 6 bases in between. Written as DNA, the CDR3 is TGCGCCAGCAGCCAATTCTCGCAAGAGACCCAGTACTTC. The encoded protein is CASSQFSQETQYF.